Sequencing of this T cell receptor (beta chain) was carried out in a study of T cell responses to AZD1222 COVID-19 vaccine. The study's findings and limits: Donors were mostly white British, more females; clonal diversity possibly underestimated. Unmutated variant regions are reportedly the target of nearly half of TCRs that are spike-specific. Spike-specific TCR breadth and depth rose after two AZD1222 doses. Sampled repertoires all dated from after the peak T cell response.

The method was immunoSEQ multiplex PCR; TCRdb's version includes in-frame clones alone and lacks a portion of them. The sample includes under 150,000 clones, roughly 90% seen only once; the top ten take 1.5% to 2%. Worth noting for this clone: The antigen is unknown.

V gave up 6 bases and J gave up 3 bases; unmatched junction bases: 4. Germline loops: CDR1 MNHEY, CDR2 SVGAGI. This CDR3 is built from 13 residues. The TCR sequence derives from an adult who received the AZD1222 COVID-19 vaccine. Sequencing was performed on peripheral blood, taken 28 days after the second AZD1222 dose. The gene calls are TRBV6-5 and TRBJ1-2; 7 bases agree with TRBD1. The DNA of the CDR3 is TGTGCCAGCAGAGACACAGGGGACTATGGCTACACCTTC. It translates to CASRDTGDYGYTF.